The sequence of this T cell receptor (beta chain) was determined in a study of blood T cell repertoires in COVID-19. The CDR3 loop spans 14 amino acids. The germline V gene has CDR1 SGDLS and CDR2 YYNGEE. The V and J ends lost 3 bases and 0 bases respectively, with 9 bases between them. This clone was seen only once. Authors' methods: From reference gene primer amplification, estimates of nucleated cell counts were derived. TCRdb keeps only in-frame clones here, not all; method: immunoSEQ multiplex PCR. V, J and clone size derive from that table, while D and trimming were established from the DNA sequence. Found here are a few hundred thousand clones, around 86% of them singletons; the top ten hold 1%.

The sequenced sample was peripheral blood. The TCR comes from a man in his fifties or sixties with active or convalescent COVID-19. The chain links TRBV9 to TRBJ1-2; no clear D. The CDR3 here is CASSGATANYGYTF. The DNA of the CDR3 is TGTGCCAGCAGCGGCGCCACGGCTAACTATGGCTACACCTTC.